What follows describes a single T cell receptor (beta chain). Its matching antigen is unknown. The V gene's germline CDR1 is SGHDT and CDR2 YYEEEE. Trimming removed 4 bases from V and 8 bases from J, with 22 bases in between. CDR3 length: 16 amino acids. Methotrexate plus calcineurin inhibitor accompanied controls' myeloablative marrow transplants; sampling was 1 year later. Here immunoSEQ multiplex PCR was the method, and the copy in TCRdb shows in-frame clones only, minus some. The sample lists 20,000 to 25,000 clones, around 89% occurring once. This sample is drawn from a study of T cells after posttransplantation cyclophosphamide. Findings and caveats of the study: Blood and skin or GI T cell repertoires showed limited TRB overlap. TRB clonality was highly associated with recipient CMV seropositivity and reactivation. Donor CD8+ memory clones often dominated recipient blood repertoires at later times.

Sequenced material: PBMCs, taken less than 400 days after allogeneic stem cell transplant with calcineurin inhibitor and methotrexate. The receptor's source is a female patient between 25 and 45 years old who received an allogeneic stem cell transplant from an unrelated donor, was CMV-positive, and had acute and chronic GVHD. Some T cells may arise from the graft donor. This rearrangement joins TRBV5-6 to TRBJ2-1; possible D gene TRBD2, 6 bases. The CDR3 DNA reads TGTGCCAGCAGCCAGCCCGGGACTTCCTACAACGATGAGCAGTTCTTC. Amino acids: CASSQPGTSYNDEQFF.